A selection of T cell receptor beta chains follows, all from one sample in a study of monozygotic twins with inflammatory bowel disease. One entry per CDR3 protein, without DNA, is what TCRdb gives after re-calling the 5' RACE reads. The sample data list some 450,000 distinct CDR3 sequences. Specimen: blood. These receptor sequences come from a human donor with ulcerative colitis or Crohn's disease, or a healthy co-twin of an affected twin (not recorded which). Each CDR3 is given with its conserved first and last residue. Each record gives: V gene, J gene, CDR3 protein.

TRBV5-6	TRBJ2-7	CASSRDRDRRLLEQYF
TRBV12-3/TRBV12-4	TRBJ2-7	CASREGSDEQYF
TRBV29-1	TRBJ2-7	CSVVYRDPYEQYF
TRBV7-2	TRBJ2-3	CASSPKAGDTQYF
TRBV20-1	TRBJ2-5	CSASRLAGKKTQYF
TRBV27	TRBJ2-3	CASSLGGAGDTQYF
TRBV7-8	TRBJ2-7	CASSLGSKTYEQYF
TRBV7-8	TRBJ2-3	CASSLAPVGLAGDTQYF
TRBV29-1	TRBJ2-7	CSVVLPGRDSYEQYF
TRBV7-9	TRBJ2-7	CAILGGTTSYEQYF
TRBV3-1	TRBJ1-1	CASSPSYRGRGTEAFF
TRBV3-1	TRBJ1-3	CASTRKSGNTIYF
TRBV2	TRBJ2-2	CASSVQGAYTGELFF
TRBV7-9	TRBJ1-6	CASSRAQGRRSPLHF
TRBV29-1	TRBJ2-7	CSVRGKVTYEQYF
TRBV28	TRBJ2-2	CASSLTSGRTGELFF
TRBV20-1	TRBJ2-2	CSARGASRVGTGELFF
TRBV18	TRBJ1-5	CASSPTLDQPQHF
TRBV3-1	TRBJ2-5	CASSRSVLRETQYF
TRBV3-1	TRBJ1-2	CASSQGGRRANYGYTF
TRBV7-6	TRBJ1-1	CASSLGTGRTMNTEAFF
TRBV12-3/TRBV12-4	TRBJ1-1	CASSPRRSRSEAFF
TRBV5-1	TRBJ1-4	CASSLQGGGDEKLFF
TRBV5-1	TRBJ2-1	CASSFAGREQFF
TRBV7-2	TRBJ2-5	CASSWRTRGAETQYF
TRBV3-1	TRBJ1-1	CASSQDVGGLNTEAFF
TRBV14	TRBJ2-2	CASSPNSRGELFF
TRBV24-1	TRBJ2-1	CATSRKGPSANEQFF
TRBV4-3	TRBJ1-4	CASSQEWEEKLFF
TRBV4-3	TRBJ2-2	CASSSRRLGGELFF
TRBV5-1	TRBJ2-1	CASSWGGTSGSDEQFF
TRBV12-3/TRBV12-4	TRBJ2-5	CASSLGGPGLAASGYF
TRBV5-4	TRBJ1-4	CASSGSSEKLFF
TRBV6-5	TRBJ2-7	CASSSSKSYEQYF
TRBV4-2	TRBJ2-4	CASSQEDDIQYF
TRBV18	TRBJ1-1	CASSPMDRGQNTEAFF
TRBV20-1	TRBJ2-1	CSADTGTTDYNEQFF
TRBV20-1	TRBJ2-2	CSAKREGLGGTGELFF
TRBV4-2	TRBJ1-1	CASSPPGQVNTEAFF
TRBV20-1	TRBJ2-2	CSAPPTSGGIGELFF
TRBV7-2	TRBJ2-3	CASTPWRIAGSTDTQYF
TRBV7-6	TRBJ1-1	CASSSDGLNTEAFF
TRBV7-2	TRBJ2-1	CASRKTEAYNEQFF
TRBV14	TRBJ2-1	CASSQYTPKYAGGFNNEQFF
TRBV30	TRBJ1-1	CAWSVQTMNTEAFF
TRBV27	TRBJ2-7	CASSSITSGTYEQYF
TRBV4-1	TRBJ2-7	CASSLVGQESYEQYF
TRBV19	TRBJ1-1	CASSSQSRNTEAFF
TRBV28	TRBJ2-7	CASSLFSLRDRSSYEQYF
TRBV5-1	TRBJ2-7	CASSLEAVSYEQYF
TRBV3-1	TRBJ2-1	CASSHFSGSGNEQFF